The 12 T cell receptor beta chains given below trace back to one sample, sequenced in a study of CD8 T cells in ankylosing spondylitis. Each CDR3 protein is one row after TCRdb ran MiXCR on the 5' RACE reads. The sample includes about 160,000 distinct CDR3 sequences, about 17% of them seen just once. The sequenced sample was blood, either unsorted or a sorted T cell fraction (not recorded which). These receptors were obtained from a male donor with ankylosing spondylitis or in good health (not recorded which).

The V gene is TRBV3-1, the J gene TRBJ2-1; 9 bases are a match to TRBD2. CDR3 length: 15 amino acids. CDR1 is LGHDT, CDR2 YNNKEL, per germline (reference sequence). After removal of 3 bases from V and 3 bases from J, the junction contained 3 bases not matched to a gene. The CDR3 protein is CASSHSGSFYNEQFF. The DNA for the CDR3 is TGTGCCAGCAGCCATAGCGGGAGTTTCTACAATGAGCAGTTCTTC.

The V gene is TRBV19, the J gene TRBJ1-2; possible D gene TRBD1, 5 bases. The germline CDR1 and CDR2 sequences are LNHDA and SQIVND (reference sequence). The CDR3 spans 16 residues. Trimming left V 6 bases short and J 5 bases short, with 22 bases between. CDR3 region: CASRRRTSRLTYGYTF. CDR3 coding DNA: TGTGCCAGTAGGAGACGGACAAGTCGGCTGACTTATGGCTACACCTTC.

This clonotype was seen a few times. The rearrangement joins TRBV20-1 to TRBJ1-6, with D hard to call. The germline V gene encodes CDR1 DFQATT and CDR2 SNEGSKA (reference sequence). The CDR3 runs 13 residues. Trimming removed 6 bases at V and 4 bases at J, with 10 bases between. CDR3 sequence: CSAMTPYNSPLHF. CDR3 DNA: TGCAGTGCAATGACACCTTATAATTCACCCCTCCACTTT.

V gene TRBV28 combines with J gene TRBJ2-2; TRBD1 might be the D (5 bases). The CDR3 totals 13 residues. The V end lost 6 bases, the J end lost 3 bases, and 8 bases lay between the germline ends. Germline assignment: CDR1 MDHEN and CDR2 SYDVKM. DNA of the CDR3: TGTGCCAGCAGGCGACAGTACACCGGGGAGCTGTTTTTT. It specifies CASRRQYTGELFF. The full variable domain, rest sourced from reference TRBV28 and TRBJ2-2, is DVKVTQSSRYLVKRTGEKVFLECVQDMDHENMFWYRQDPGLGLRLIYFSYDVKMKEKGDIPEGYSVSREKKERFSLILESASTNQTSMYLCASRRQYTGELFFGEGSRLTVL.

A few counts support this clonotype. This CDR3 reads CASSIAVGELFF. DNA of the CDR3: TGTGCCAGCAGTATAGCTGTCGGGGAGCTGTTTTTT. V and J are TRBV11-3 and TRBJ2-2, with D unclear. In germline, CDR1 is SGHNT, CDR2 YENEEA. The CDR3 covers 12 residues. Trimming shortened V by 6 bases and J by 7 bases, and 9 bases separated the two germline ends.

The genes are TRBV29-1 and TRBJ2-3, with D possibly being TRBD1 or TRBD2 (6 bases each). Trimming stripped 6 bases from V and 1 base from J, with 14 bases between. The CDR3 contains 14 residues. The V gene's germline CDR1 is SQVTM and CDR2 ANQGSEA. The CDR3 nucleotides are TGCAGCGTCGCCCCGGGGGCCCGCACAGATACGCAGTATTTT. It codes for CSVAPGARTDTQYF.

This clonotype was seen repeatedly, ten times or more. V and J are TRBV5-1 and TRBJ2-1; D is ambiguous. The germline V and J ends were trimmed by 2 bases and 9 bases, with 12 bases remaining between them. CDR3 length equals 13 residues. From germline, CDR1 is SGHRS and CDR2 YFSETQ. In nucleotides, the CDR3 is TGCGCCAGCAGCTTCGGACGTGAGAGTGAGCAGTTCTTC. It is translated as CASSFGRESEQFF.

V usage is TRBV5-1 and J usage is TRBJ2-5; D perhaps matches TRBD1 (5 bases). V lost 0 bases to trimming and J lost 1 base, with 7 bases between them. CDR1 SGHRS and CDR2 YFSETQ come from the germline V gene. The CDR3 is made up of 14 amino acids. CDR3 amino acids: CASSLDQGQETQYF. The CDR3 nucleotides read TGCGCCAGCAGCTTGGATCAGGGCCAAGAGACCCAGTACTTC.

V gene TRBV7-7 combines with J gene TRBJ2-2; D not certain. CDR3 length: 14 amino acids. V was trimmed by 3 bases and J by 4 bases, leaving 9 bases between them. The germline CDR1 and CDR2 sequences are SSHAT and FNYEAQ (reference sequence). CDR3 residues: CASSLGWRTGELFF. CDR3 DNA: TGTGCCAGCAGCTTGGGTTGGCGCACCGGGGAGCTGTTTTTT.

This clonotype was observed a few times. The DNA for the CDR3 is TGTGCCAGCAAAGGAGGGACCTACAATGAGCAGTTCTTC. Residues: CASKGGTYNEQFF. The rearrangement links TRBV28 to TRBJ2-1; D might be TRBD2 (6 bases). V dropped 7 bases and J dropped 2 bases, with 9 bases sitting between them. The CDR3 is 13 residues long. Germline assignment: CDR1 MDHEN and CDR2 SYDVKM.

This clonotype came up a few times. This sequence joins TRBV5-1 and TRBJ2-7; TRBD1 agrees at 10 bases. The V and J ends lost 4 bases and 1 base, in that order; junction bases with no gene match: 8. The CDR3 spans 16 residues. From germline, CDR1 is SGHRS and CDR2 YFSETQ. CDR3 bases: TGCGCCAGCAGCCCCAATCGACAGGGGGCATCCTACGAGCAGTACTTC. This codes for CASSPNRQGASYEQYF.

Ten or more counts support this clonotype. V gene TRBV28 combines with J gene TRBJ1-4; TRBD1 aligns across 7 bases. Germline V gene lookup returns CDR1 MDHEN and CDR2 SYDVKM. CDR3 length: 18 amino acids. V lost 8 bases and J lost 0; bases outside the gene matches: 15. The CDR3 coding sequence is TGTGCCAGCGGATTTGGGACAGCATTTTTTGCAACTAATGAAAAACTGTTTTTT. It codes for CASGFGTAFFATNEKLFF.